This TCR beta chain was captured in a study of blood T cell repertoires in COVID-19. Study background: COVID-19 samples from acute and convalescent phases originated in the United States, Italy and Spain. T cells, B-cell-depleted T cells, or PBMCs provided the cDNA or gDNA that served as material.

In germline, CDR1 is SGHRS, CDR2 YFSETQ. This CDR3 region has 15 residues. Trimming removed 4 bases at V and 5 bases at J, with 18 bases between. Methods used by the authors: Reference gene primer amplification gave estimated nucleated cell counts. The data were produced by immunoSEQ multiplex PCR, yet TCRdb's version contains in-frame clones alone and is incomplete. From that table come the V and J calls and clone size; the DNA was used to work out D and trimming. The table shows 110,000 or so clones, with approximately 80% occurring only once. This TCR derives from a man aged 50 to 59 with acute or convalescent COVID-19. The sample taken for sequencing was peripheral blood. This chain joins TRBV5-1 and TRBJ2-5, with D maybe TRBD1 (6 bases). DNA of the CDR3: TGCGCCAGCAGCACGGGGCAGGGGTCGGCTGAGACCCAGTACTTC. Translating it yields CASSTGQGSAETQYF.